The TCR beta chain described here comes from a study of CXCR3-negative and CXCR3-positive naive CD8 T cells. Across the whole study: A total of about 130 million TRB reads was generated, with about 1.5 +/- 0.3 million per library.

The CDR3 spans 13 residues. The germline gives CDR1 SGHTS, CDR2 YDEGEE. The authors made the TRB cDNA libraries by 5' RACE using UMI labels. TCRdb reprocessed the 5' RACE reads and keeps a single row for each CDR3 protein, giving no DNA. This sample's clone table lists 100,000 to 150,000 distinct CDR3 sequences. Findings and limits, study-wide: In CXCR3-positive naive cells, the TRB CDR3s were more hydrophobic than in CXCR3-negative naive cells.

For this clonotype: Its antigen is currently unknown.

The source is a human donor in good health. Some clones in this sample may be carry-over from other donors' samples. This chain uses TRBV5-8 with TRBJ2-7; absent DNA, TCRdb's TRBD1 call cannot be checked. The specimen sequenced was naive CXCR3- CD8+ T cells from blood. Subset denoted: CD45RO-CCR7+CD27+CD95- naive CD8+ T cells lacking CXCR3 (TNR3-). Here the CDR3 reads CASSSVKGEEQYF.